A selection of T cell receptor beta chains follows, all from one sample in a study of T cell changes during pregnancy in multiple sclerosis. Here immunoSEQ multiplex PCR was the method, and the copy in TCRdb shows in-frame clones only, minus some. The table includes 15,000 or so clones, about 86% detected once. Sequenced here: CD8+ T cells from peripheral blood mononuclear cells, sampled in the first trimester of pregnancy. The receptors derive from a female donor with multiple sclerosis, enrolled in a pregnancy study. Each CDR3 is given with its conserved first and last residue. A D gene is named only where the DNA matches it firmly. Some rows mark clone size as missing; the rest say once, few, many or name a class of expanded clone.

D gene	clone size	J gene	V gene	CDR3 protein	CDR3 DNA
-	-	TRBJ2-7	TRBV10-1	CASGGALSYEQYF	TGCGCCAGCGGTGGGGCCCTCTCCTACGAGCAGTACTTC
-	-	TRBJ2-3	TRBV9	CASSAQTAYTDTQYF	TGTGCCAGCAGCGCTCAGACAGCCTACACAGATACGCAGTATTTT
TRBD2	once	TRBJ2-3	TRBV28	CASSLGLAGGPGDTQYF	TGTGCCAGCAGTCTGGGACTAGCGGGAGGGCCGGGGGATACGCAGTATTTT
TRBD1	once	TRBJ2-7	TRBV18	CASSPLRQGIYEQYF	TGTGCCAGCTCACCCTTGAGACAGGGGATCTACGAGCAGTACTTC
-	-	TRBJ2-7	TRBV5-1	CASSLGLAEQYF	TGCGCCAGCAGCTTGGGCCTAGCGGAGCAGTACTTC
TRBD1	-	TRBJ1-1	TRBV6-6	CASSPGQGGKAFF	TGTGCCAGCAGCCCGGGACAGGGGGGAAAAGCTTTCTTT
TRBD1	-	TRBJ1-2	TRBV29-1	CSVGSGQGNAYGYTF	TGCAGCGTTGGGTCGGGACAGGGAAATGCCTATGGCTACACCTTC
TRBD1	-	TRBJ1-5	TRBV4-2	CASSQGQLENQPQHF	TGTGCCAGCAGCCAGGGACAGTTGGAAAATCAGCCCCAGCATTTT
TRBD1	once	TRBJ1-1	TRBV19	CASSRQGNTEAFF	TGTGCCAGTAGTAGACAGGGAAACACTGAAGCTTTCTTT
TRBD2	-	TRBJ2-7	TRBV28	CASSLFLAGEGSYEQYF	TGTGCCAGCAGTTTATTTTTAGCGGGAGAGGGATCCTACGAGCAGTACTTC
TRBD1	-	TRBJ1-2	TRBV6-6	CASSLTGGGYGYTF	TGTGCCAGCAGTTTGACAGGGGGCGGCTATGGCTACACCTTC
TRBD2	-	TRBJ2-1	TRBV27	CASAGGGPYNEQFF	TGTGCCAGCGCCGGGGGGGGGCCGTACAATGAGCAGTTCTTC
-	-	TRBJ2-2	TRBV7-9	CASSLGLHRELFF	TGTGCCAGCAGCTTAGGGCTCCACCGGGAGCTGTTTTTT
TRBD1	-	TRBJ1-2	TRBV11-2	CASSSSWETGGLGYTF	TGTGCCAGCAGCTCCAGCTGGGAGACAGGGGGCCTTGGCTACACCTTC
TRBD1	few	TRBJ2-1	TRBV15	CATSREGRTGGNNEQFF	TGTGCCACCAGCAGAGAAGGTCGGACAGGGGGAAACAATGAGCAGTTCTTC
TRBD1	-	TRBJ1-2	TRBV9	CASGSYAGQGPLFGYGYTF	TGTGCCAGCGGCAGTTACGCGGGACAGGGGCCCCTTTTTGGGTATGGCTACACCTTC
TRBD2	-	TRBJ2-2	TRBV11-3	CASSQKLAGTGELFF	TGTGCCAGCAGCCAAAAACTAGCGGGGACTGGGGAGCTGTTTTTT
-	-	TRBJ2-3	TRBV6-5	CASRTSTDTQYF	TGTGCCAGTCGTACTAGCACAGATACGCAGTATTTT
TRBD2	-	TRBJ2-1	TRBV7-9	CASSSTSGSIYNEQFF	TGTGCCAGCAGCTCAACTAGCGGCTCCATCTACAATGAGCAGTTCTTC
-	-	TRBJ2-7	TRBV27	CASGETASSYEQYF	TGTGCCAGCGGTGAGACGGCTAGTTCCTACGAGCAGTACTTC
-	-	TRBJ2-1	TRBV5-6	CASSYEGSRNEQFF	TGTGCCAGCAGCTATGAGGGTTCGCGCAATGAGCAGTTCTTC
-	-	TRBJ1-1	TRBV27	CASSLSDTLTEAFF	TGTGCCAGCAGTTTATCGGACACTCTCACTGAAGCTTTCTTT
-	once	TRBJ2-7	TRBV19	CASSNREDGPYEQYF	TGTGCCAGTAGTAACAGGGAAGATGGGCCCTACGAGCAGTACTTC
-	-	TRBJ1-2	TRBV30	CAWSPLGGRNYGYTF	TGTGCCTGGAGTCCCCTCGGGGGAAGGAACTATGGCTACACCTTC
TRBD1	-	TRBJ1-2	TRBV15	CATSRGQGLDYGYTF	TGTGCCACCAGCAGAGGACAGGGACTCGACTATGGCTACACCTTC
-	few	TRBJ1-3	TRBV18	CASSPGGGSSGNTIYF	TGTGCCAGCTCCCCGGGCGGGGGAAGCTCTGGAAACACCATATATTTT
-	-	TRBJ1-5	TRBV28	CASSFPGTNPNQPQHF	TGTGCCAGCAGTTTCCCGGGAACCAATCCCAATCAGCCCCAGCATTTT
-	-	TRBJ2-5	TRBV5-1	CASSSDRSQETQYF	TGCGCCAGCAGCTCTGACAGGAGCCAAGAGACCCAGTACTTC
-	-	TRBJ2-2	TRBV27	CASSLRRGGVGELFF	TGTGCCAGCAGTCTAAGGAGGGGGGGTGTCGGGGAGCTGTTTTTT
-	-	TRBJ2-5	TRBV6-5	CASRGLQTGETQYF	TGTGCCAGCAGGGGACTTCAAACGGGGGAGACCCAGTACTTC
-	medium-sized	TRBJ1-1	TRBV5-4	CASSLITWAGHVNTEAFF	TGTGCCAGCAGCTTGATTACCTGGGCGGGGCACGTTAACACTGAAGCTTTCTTT
TRBD2	once	TRBJ2-7	TRBV7-2	CASSLESAGGPYEQYF	TGTGCCAGCAGCTTAGAGTCAGCGGGGGGGCCCTACGAGCAGTACTTC
-	-	TRBJ2-3	TRBV6-6	CASSWLNTDTQYF	TGTGCCAGCAGTTGGCTGAACACAGATACGCAGTATTTT
TRBD1	-	TRBJ1-5	TRBV27	CASSVRGHQPQHF	TGTGCCAGCAGCGTGAGGGGGCATCAGCCCCAGCATTTT
TRBD2	-	TRBJ2-1	TRBV2	CASQTGLAGHNEQFF	TGTGCCAGTCAAACGGGACTAGCGGGACACAATGAGCAGTTCTTC
TRBD2	-	TRBJ2-7	TRBV2	CASSQSGRSSYEQYF	TGTGCCAGCAGCCAAAGCGGGAGGTCTTCCTACGAGCAGTACTTC
TRBD1	-	TRBJ2-3	TRBV5-4	CASSLPDLGGGRTDTQYF	TGTGCCAGCAGCTTACCCGACCTAGGGGGCGGCCGCACAGATACGCAGTATTTT